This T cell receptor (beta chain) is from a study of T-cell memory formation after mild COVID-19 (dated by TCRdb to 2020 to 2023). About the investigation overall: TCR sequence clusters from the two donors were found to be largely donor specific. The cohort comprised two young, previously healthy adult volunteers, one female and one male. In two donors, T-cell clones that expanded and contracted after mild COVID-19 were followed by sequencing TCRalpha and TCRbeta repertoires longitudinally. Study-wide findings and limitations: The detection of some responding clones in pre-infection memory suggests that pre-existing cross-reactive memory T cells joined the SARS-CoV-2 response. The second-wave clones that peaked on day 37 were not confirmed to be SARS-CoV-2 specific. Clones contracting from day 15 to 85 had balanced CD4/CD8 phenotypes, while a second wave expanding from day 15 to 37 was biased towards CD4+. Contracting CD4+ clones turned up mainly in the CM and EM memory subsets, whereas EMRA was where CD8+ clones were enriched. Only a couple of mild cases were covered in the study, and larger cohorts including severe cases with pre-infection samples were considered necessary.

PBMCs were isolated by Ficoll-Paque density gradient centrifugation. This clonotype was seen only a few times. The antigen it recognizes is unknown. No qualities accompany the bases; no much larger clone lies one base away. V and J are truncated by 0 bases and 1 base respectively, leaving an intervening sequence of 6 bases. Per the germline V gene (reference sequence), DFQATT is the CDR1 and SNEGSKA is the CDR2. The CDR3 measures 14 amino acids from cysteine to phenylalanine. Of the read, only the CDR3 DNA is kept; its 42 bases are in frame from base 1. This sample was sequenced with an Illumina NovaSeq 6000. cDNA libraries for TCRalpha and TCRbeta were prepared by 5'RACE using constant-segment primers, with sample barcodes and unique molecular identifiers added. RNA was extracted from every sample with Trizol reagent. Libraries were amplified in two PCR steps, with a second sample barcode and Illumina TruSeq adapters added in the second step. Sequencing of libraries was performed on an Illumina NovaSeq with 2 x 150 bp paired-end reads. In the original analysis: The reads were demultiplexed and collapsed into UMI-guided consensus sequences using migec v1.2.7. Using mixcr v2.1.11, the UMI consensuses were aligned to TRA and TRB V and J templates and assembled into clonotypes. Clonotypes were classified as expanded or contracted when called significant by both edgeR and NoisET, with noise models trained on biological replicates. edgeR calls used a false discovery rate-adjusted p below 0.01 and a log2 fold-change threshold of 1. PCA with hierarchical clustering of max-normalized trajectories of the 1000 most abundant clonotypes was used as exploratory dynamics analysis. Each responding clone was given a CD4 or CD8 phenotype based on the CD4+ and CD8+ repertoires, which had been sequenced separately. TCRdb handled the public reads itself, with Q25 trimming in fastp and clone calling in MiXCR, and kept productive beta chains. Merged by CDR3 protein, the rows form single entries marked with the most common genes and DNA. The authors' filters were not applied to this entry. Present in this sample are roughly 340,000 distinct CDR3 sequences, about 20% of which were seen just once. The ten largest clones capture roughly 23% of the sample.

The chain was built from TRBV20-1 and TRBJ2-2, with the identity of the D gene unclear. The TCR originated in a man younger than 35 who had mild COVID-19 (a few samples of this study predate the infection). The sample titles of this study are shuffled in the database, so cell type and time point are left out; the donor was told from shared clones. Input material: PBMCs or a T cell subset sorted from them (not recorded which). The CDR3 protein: CSARDPRNTGELFF. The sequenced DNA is TGCAGTGCTAGAGATCCCAGGAACACCGGGGAGCTGTTTTTT.